This T cell receptor beta chain emerged from a study of T cells after posttransplantation cyclophosphamide. The assay was immunoSEQ multiplex PCR, and TCRdb's table has in-frame clones only and misses some. The table includes some 4,500 clones, over 70% detected once. Treatment was busulfan-fludarabine conditioning, a marrow graft, and cyclophosphamide on days +3 and +4. Study-level points and caveats: Tissue-infiltrating T cells from skin or gut overlapped little with blood T cells. Donor-recipient repertoire similarity was low at 1-2 months, rising over year one. Recipient CMV seropositivity and CMV reactivation strongly tracked TRB clonality.

The CDR3 length is 14 residues. The V gene lost 1 base and the J gene lost 9 bases, with 14 bases spanning the gap. CDR1 and CDR2 from the germline V gene are MGHRA and YSYEKL. A remark on this clone: The antigen is not known.

This sample comprised PBMCs, obtained after allogeneic stem cell transplant with posttransplant cyclophosphamide. The sequence was collected from a male patient aged 50 to 60 who received an allogeneic stem cell transplant from a related donor and was CMV-positive. Part of the T cells may come from the graft donor. The genes are TRBV4-1 and TRBJ2-3; the D gene is possibly TRBD2 (5 bases). The CDR3 DNA reads TGCGCCAGCAGCCAAGCCCCTCGGGGAAGCACGCAGTATTTT. It codes for CASSQAPRGSTQYF.